The next 8 T cell receptor beta chains were all read from a single sample in a study of cytomegalovirus exposure and HLA in healthy donors. The PCR ran on 60 Vbeta and 13 Jbeta primers. Some clones are missing from TCRdb's copy, which holds only in-frame ones; the method was immunoSEQ multiplex PCR. The table shows approximately 74,000 clones, with around 75% occurring only once. Sequencing input: PBMCs. The receptors derive from a man aged 55 to 70 in good health and CMV-seropositive.

J is TRBJ2-7 and V is TRBV7-9; 8 bases are a match to TRBD1. The germline CDR1 and CDR2 sequences are SEHNR and FQNEAQ (reference sequence). The V gene end was trimmed by 1 base and the J gene end by 0 bases; junction bases not matched to a gene: 2. This CDR3 is 15 amino acids long. CDR3 sequence (DNA): TGTGCCAGCAGCTTAGGGGACAGGCGCTCCTACGAGCAGTACTTC. Protein product: CASSLGDRRSYEQYF. The complete variable domain, with remaining parts taken from reference TRBV7-9 and TRBJ2-7, reads DTGVSQNPRHKITKRGQNVTFRCDPISEHNRLYWYRQTLGQGPEFLTYFQNEAQLEKSRLLSDRFSAERPKGSFSTLEIQRTEQGDSAMYLCASSLGDRRSYEQYFGPGTRLTVT.

This rearrangement joins TRBV10-3 to TRBJ1-2; D uncertain. The CDR3 runs 13 residues. Germline loops: CDR1 ENHRY, CDR2 SYGVKD. The V end was cut by 0 bases, the J end by 1 base, with 3 bases between. DNA for the CDR3: TGTGCCATCAGTGAGTCTAATAACTATGGCTACACCTTC. Its translation is CAISESNNYGYTF.

V gene TRBV11-3 combines with J gene TRBJ2-7, with 7 positions matching TRBD2. Losses at the gene ends were 3 bases for V and 3 bases for J; bases not matched to a gene: 8. Germline V gene data show CDR1 as SGHNT and CDR2 as YENEEA. CDR3 size: 15 residues. CDR3 amino acids: CASSLKSGTIYEQYF. Here the CDR3 DNA reads TGTGCCAGCAGCTTGAAAAGCGGGACTATCTACGAGCAGTACTTC.

This rearrangement joins TRBV10-2 to TRBJ1-1; D unresolved. Germline V gene data show CDR1 as WSHSY and CDR2 as SAAADI. The CDR3 is 12 amino acids. With 5 bases removed from V and 4 bases from J, the gap between germline ends came to 8 bases. The DNA for the CDR3 is TGCGCCAGCAGTTTCTCCCTCACTGAAGCTTTCTTT. Its translation is CASSFSLTEAFF.

This clone is medium-sized in the sample. The V gene is TRBV7-9, the J gene TRBJ2-1; 14 bases are shared with TRBD2. CDR3 length: 16 residues. Germline values: CDR1 SEHNR, CDR2 FQNEAQ (reference sequence). Germline trimming cut 1 base from V and 8 bases from J; bases unmatched to any gene: 4. The DNA of the CDR3 is TGTGCCAGCAGCTTAGGGGGACTAGCGGGAGCATATGAGCAGTTCTTC. The encoded protein is CASSLGGLAGAYEQFF.

This chain joins TRBV11-3 and TRBJ1-2, with D tentatively TRBD1 (5 bases). The CDR3 is made up of 13 amino acids. Germline V gene sequence: CDR1 SGHNT, CDR2 YENEEA. V was shortened by 8 bases and J by 8 bases, with 18 bases between the two germline ends. The DNA of the CDR3 is TGTGCCAGCTCTCCAGGGCGGAGGGAGGGCTACACCTTC. Protein sequence: CASSPGRREGYTF.

V gene TRBV19 combines with J gene TRBJ1-6; D gene ambiguous. The ends were cut back, 3 bases at V and 2 bases at J, with 8 bases in the middle. From germline, CDR1 is LNHDA and CDR2 SQIVND (reference sequence). The CDR3 consists of 15 residues. CDR3 amino acids: CASSITGTYNSPLHF. CDR3 sequence (DNA): TGTGCCAGTAGTATTACTGGTACCTATAATTCACCCCTCCACTTT.

This chain uses TRBV2 with TRBJ1-5; 8 nucleotides agree with TRBD1. Germline V gives CDR1 SNHLY, CDR2 FYNNEI. The CDR3 consists of 15 residues. J lost 6 bases, V lost 1 base, and 5 bases had no gene match. The CDR3 DNA reads as TGTGCCAGCAGTGAAGAACAGGGGGAACTTCAGCCCCAGCATTTT. It specifies CASSEEQGELQPQHF.